What follows are 17 T cell receptor beta chains derived from one specimen sequenced in a study of early T cells in non-severe SARS-CoV-2 infection. Using its own MiXCR run on the 5' RACE reads, TCRdb lists one record per CDR3 protein. In the table there are 25,000 to 35,000 distinct CDR3 sequences, under 5% of which are singletons. Sequencing used whole blood. The receptors come from an adult who was a healthcare worker with PCR-confirmed SARS-CoV-2 infection or an uninfected control (not recorded which).

This clonotype was seen repeatedly, ten times or more. The rearrangement joins TRBV19 to TRBJ1-5; tentatively, D is TRBD1 (6 bases). The CDR3 loop spans 16 amino acids. Germline V lookup: CDR1 LNHDA, CDR2 SQIVND (reference sequence). Trimming cost V 4 bases and J 2 bases, with 15 bases left between them. The CDR3 DNA reads TGTGCCAGTAGTAGCAGGGCAGGGGTTGGCAATCAGCCCCAGCATTTT. Amino acid sequence: CASSSRAGVGNQPQHF.

In this sample, this clonotype turned up many times. The rearrangement joins TRBV4-1 to TRBJ1-3; D uncertain. Trimming took off 4 bases at V and 3 bases at J, with 16 bases between the two ends. Germline assignment: CDR1 MGHRA and CDR2 YSYEKL. This CDR3 has 16 residues. DNA for the CDR3: TGCGCCAGCAGCCTGGTGTGGGGAGGGAGTGGAAACACCATATATTTT. It is translated as CASSLVWGGSGNTIYF.

Only a few counts were recorded for this clonotype. The chain is built from TRBV2 and TRBJ2-7; TRBD1 matches 7 bases. Germline CDR1 reads SNHLY; CDR2 reads FYNNEI. The CDR3 sequence is 15 residues long. Trimming at V came to 2 bases and at J to 5 bases, leaving 9 bases not matched to a gene. The CDR3 coding sequence is TGTGCCAGCAGTGAACAGCGGACAGGTGGGAACGAGCAGTACTTC. Protein sequence: CASSEQRTGGNEQYF.

V is TRBV19 and J is TRBJ1-2; D possibly corresponds to TRBD1 (6 bases). CDR3 length equals 14 residues. Trimming took 6 bases from V and 2 from J, leaving 13 bases between them. Germline loops: CDR1 LNHDA, CDR2 SQIVND (reference sequence). CDR3 nucleotides: TGTGCCAGTAGCGGACAACAGGGAAACTATGGCTACACCTTC. This translates into CASSGQQGNYGYTF.

This clonotype was observed many times. The V call is TRBV7-2, the J call TRBJ1-2, with unresolved D. The CDR3 covers 13 residues. Trimming took off 3 bases at V and 9 bases at J, with 14 bases between the two ends. Per germline, CDR1 SGHTA and CDR2 FQGNSA. The CDR3 nucleotides are TGTGCCAGCAGCTTTGCGAGGGTTTCGAGCTACACCTTC. Translation gives CASSFARVSSYTF.

This clonotype was seen repeatedly, ten times or more. The rearrangement uses TRBV12-3 or TRBV12-4 and TRBJ2-3, with no clear D. V was trimmed by 3 bases and J by 0 bases, leaving 13 bases between them. This CDR3 is 16 amino acids long. The CDR3 nucleotides read TGTGCCAGCAGTTTTTCTCAGGTAGAAAGCACAGATACGCAGTATTTT. Its protein is CASSFSQVESTDTQYF.

This clonotype has just a few counts. The genes are TRBV20-1 and TRBJ2-7; TRBD2 matches at 9 bases. The J segment lost 2 bases and the V segment lost 4 bases, leaving 9 bases of the junction unmatched. Looked up from germline, CDR1 is DFQATT and CDR2 is SNEGSKA (reference sequence). The CDR3 is 15 residues long. The CDR3 here is CSAKYSGRSPYEQYF. The CDR3 nucleotides are TGCAGTGCTAAATATAGCGGGAGATCCCCCTACGAGCAGTACTTC.

This clonotype turned up a few times. J is TRBJ2-1 and V is TRBV7-9; D uncertain. V was clipped by 3 bases and J by 6 bases, with 6 bases between them. This CDR3 contains 12 residues. Germline V gene lookup returns CDR1 SEHNR and CDR2 FQNEAQ (reference sequence). CDR3 sequence (DNA): TGTGCCAGCAGCTTGGAAGGCAATGAGCAGTTCTTC. Residues: CASSLEGNEQFF.

This clonotype was counted at least ten times. The rearrangement joins TRBV5-1 to TRBJ2-3, with 8 bases aligning to TRBD2. This CDR3 is 15 amino acids long. Germline V gene sequence: CDR1 SGHRS, CDR2 YFSETQ. The trim removed 2 bases at V and 2 bases at J, leaving 4 bases unmatched. The CDR3: CASSLAGDHTDTQYF. The CDR3 bases are TGCGCCAGCAGCTTAGCGGGGGACCACACAGATACGCAGTATTTT.

Sample share makes this clonotype medium-sized. The chain's CDR3 is CAILPRGRWDTQYF. The CDR3 nucleotides are TGTGCCATACTCCCGCGGGGGCGGTGGGATACGCAGTATTTT. The gene calls are TRBV30 and TRBJ2-3; D may be TRBD2 (7 bases). Germline V gene data show CDR1 as GTSNPN and CDR2 as SVGIG (reference sequence). The CDR3 has 14 amino acids. Trimming removed 8 bases at V and 6 bases at J, with 21 bases between.

This chain connects TRBV20-1 to TRBJ1-1, with unresolved D. The V end lost 3 bases, the J end lost 9 bases, and 2 bases lay between the germline ends. The CDR3 has 8 residues. In germline, CDR1 is DFQATT, CDR2 SNEGSKA (reference sequence). The CDR3 spells CSASQAFF. CDR3 nucleotide sequence: TGCAGTGCTAGTCAAGCTTTCTTT.

Many counts were recorded for this clonotype. The chain uses TRBV6-5 and TRBJ2-1; 13 nucleotides match TRBD2. The CDR3 consists of 15 residues. CDR1 MNHEY and CDR2 SVGAGI come from the germline V gene. Losses at the gene ends were 6 bases for V and 6 bases for J; bases not matched to a gene: 5. Here the CDR3 reads CASRLGLAGLNEQFF. The DNA for the CDR3 is TGTGCCAGCAGGCTGGGACTAGCGGGACTCAATGAGCAGTTCTTC.

This clonotype came up many times. As DNA, the CDR3 is TGTGCCAGCTCACCATCAGATACGCAGTATTTT. Its protein product is CASSPSDTQYF. The chain employs TRBV18 and TRBJ2-3, with D unresolved. CDR3 size: 11 residues. From germline, CDR1 is KGHSH and CDR2 LQKENI. Trimming removed 2 bases at V and 4 bases at J, with 1 base between.

In DNA form, the CDR3 reads TGTGCCAGCATGGGTTTCAGCCGGGACGGGTACAATGAGCAGTTCTTC. It specifies CASMGFSRDGYNEQFF. This chain uses TRBV2 with TRBJ2-1; D assignment may be TRBD1 or TRBD2 (5 bases each). CDR3 size: 16 residues. V was pared by 7 bases and J by 4 bases, with 20 bases between. Germline-derived CDR1 and CDR2 are SNHLY and FYNNEI.

This clonotype was seen many times. The genes are TRBV6-5 and TRBJ2-1; D gene uncertain. V lost 4 bases and J 0 bases, leaving 10 bases between the germline ends. The CDR3 length is 15 residues. Germline CDR1 is MNHEY and CDR2 is SVGAGI. The CDR3 DNA follows: TGTGCCAGCAGTTCTGAACCCAGCTCCTACAATGAGCAGTTCTTC. Its translation: CASSSEPSSYNEQFF.

This clonotype was counted many times. The DNA is omitted, as the CDR3 cannot be located on it reliably, and the CDR3 follows TCRdb's listing. The chain joins TRBV28 to TRBJ2-7; TRBD1, the D gene given by the table, was not confirmed from the DNA. The V gene's germline CDR1 is MDHEN and CDR2 SYDVKM. The CDR3 spans 15 residues, counting both ends. CDR3 sequence reads: CASSSSGRIFYEQYF.

In its sample, this clonotype was seen many times. The CDR3 is CSATGTGAYEQYF. In DNA form, the CDR3 reads TGCAGCGCAACCGGGACAGGGGCCTACGAGCAGTACTTC. The rearrangement uses TRBV29-1 and TRBJ2-7; 10 positions match TRBD1. J gave up 2 bases and V 7 bases, and 5 bases lay outside the gene matches. Germline V gene sequence: CDR1 SQVTM, CDR2 ANQGSEA. There are 13 residues in the CDR3.